This record covers a single T cell receptor (beta chain). Method: immunoSEQ multiplex PCR; TCRdb's copy keeps in-frame clones and lacks some. The sample lists over 200,000 clones; 88% were seen once. The CDR3 has 15 residues. Germline V CDR1 and CDR2: SGHNT, YYREEE (reference sequence). Trimming shortened V by 1 base and J by 6 bases, and 17 bases separated the two germline ends. This sample is part of a study of blood T cell repertoires in COVID-19. Study details: Collection of acute and convalescent COVID-19 samples took place in the United States, Italy and Spain. PBMCs, B-cell-depleted T cells, or T cells provided the cDNA or gDNA that made up the material.

The sequenced sample consisted of peripheral blood. The J gene is TRBJ2-7, the V gene TRBV5-4; D might be TRBD2 (5 bases). This receptor was obtained from a woman in her thirties or forties who had recovered from COVID-19. CDR3: CASSLLGRALAEQYF. The CDR3 DNA is TGTGCCAGCAGCTTGTTGGGGAGAGCCCTAGCCGAGCAGTACTTC.